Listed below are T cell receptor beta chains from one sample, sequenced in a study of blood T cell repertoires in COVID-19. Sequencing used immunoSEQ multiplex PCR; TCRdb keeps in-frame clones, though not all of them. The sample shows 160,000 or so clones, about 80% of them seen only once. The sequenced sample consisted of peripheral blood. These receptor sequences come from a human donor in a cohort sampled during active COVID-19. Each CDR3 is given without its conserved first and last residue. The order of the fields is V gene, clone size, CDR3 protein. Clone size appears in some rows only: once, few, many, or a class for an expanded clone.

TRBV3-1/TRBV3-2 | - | ASSPGQGAF
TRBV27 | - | ASSLTSSGGYEQY
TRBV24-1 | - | ATSEHQTSGKARGTDTQY
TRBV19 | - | ASSPGLASYEQY
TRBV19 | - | ASSIALWSSYGYT
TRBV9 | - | ASSDRGTTTDTQY
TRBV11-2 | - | ASSFLSNTGELF
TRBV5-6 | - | ASSLGELNNEKLF
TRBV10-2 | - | ASTSGGTHNSPLH
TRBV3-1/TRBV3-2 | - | ASSRSSGGGQETQY
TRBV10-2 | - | ASSESGLPVGGYT
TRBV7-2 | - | ASSLGGLASYEQY
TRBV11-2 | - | ASSFSGGGDGYT
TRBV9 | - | ASSVAFSGGASEQF
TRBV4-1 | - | ASSQEESGTEAF
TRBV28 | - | ASSFETGSNQPQH
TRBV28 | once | ASSLSGQGHYEQY
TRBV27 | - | ASSHLGETQY
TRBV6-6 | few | AINRGRGYEQY
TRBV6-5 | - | ASRGLAGY
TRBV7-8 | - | ASSPENNQPQH
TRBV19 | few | ASSAQGPLSNQPQH